This TCR beta chain was sequenced for a study of immune cell composition in non-small cell lung cancer. Findings and caveats of the study: About 80% of squamous and around 34% of adenocarcinoma cases had tumour-associated clones >0.5%. Top 10 clone scores and clonality were higher in squamous than adenocarcinoma. Tumour-reactive clones were not shown to match dominant in vivo tumour clones.

Clones were sequenced by immunoSEQ multiplex PCR, and TCRdb holds only the in-frame ones, with some missing. The repertoire holds almost 7,000 clones, with 60% to 75% as singletons. Germline loops: CDR1 MDHEN, CDR2 SYDVKM. The CDR3 totals 14 residues. V trimming: 6 bases; J trimming: 2 bases; junction bases outside the gene matches: 6. Genomic DNA came from frozen unsorted single-cell suspensions. About this clone: Its matching antigen is unknown.

The genes are TRBV28 and TRBJ2-7; 8 bases match TRBD2. The origin of this receptor is a human donor with non-small cell lung cancer. The sequenced sample consisted of lung tumor tissue. The CDR3 sequence is CASRPSGLTYEQYF. CDR3 DNA: TGTGCCAGCAGGCCTAGCGGGCTAACCTACGAGCAGTACTTC.